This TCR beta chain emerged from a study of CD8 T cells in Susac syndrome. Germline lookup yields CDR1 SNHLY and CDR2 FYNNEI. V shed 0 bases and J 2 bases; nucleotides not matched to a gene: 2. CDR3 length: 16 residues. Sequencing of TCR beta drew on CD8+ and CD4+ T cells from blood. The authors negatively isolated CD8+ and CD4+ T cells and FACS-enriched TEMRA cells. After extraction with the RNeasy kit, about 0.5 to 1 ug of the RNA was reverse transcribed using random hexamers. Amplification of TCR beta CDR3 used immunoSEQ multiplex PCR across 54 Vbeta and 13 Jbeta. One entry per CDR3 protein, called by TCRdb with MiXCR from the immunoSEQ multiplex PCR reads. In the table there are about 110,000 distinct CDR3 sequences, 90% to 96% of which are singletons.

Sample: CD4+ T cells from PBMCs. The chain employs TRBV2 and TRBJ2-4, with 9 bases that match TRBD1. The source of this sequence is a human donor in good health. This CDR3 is CASSEATGGTKNIQYF. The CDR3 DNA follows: TGTGCCAGCAGTGAAGCGACAGGGGGTACCAAAAACATTCAGTACTTC.